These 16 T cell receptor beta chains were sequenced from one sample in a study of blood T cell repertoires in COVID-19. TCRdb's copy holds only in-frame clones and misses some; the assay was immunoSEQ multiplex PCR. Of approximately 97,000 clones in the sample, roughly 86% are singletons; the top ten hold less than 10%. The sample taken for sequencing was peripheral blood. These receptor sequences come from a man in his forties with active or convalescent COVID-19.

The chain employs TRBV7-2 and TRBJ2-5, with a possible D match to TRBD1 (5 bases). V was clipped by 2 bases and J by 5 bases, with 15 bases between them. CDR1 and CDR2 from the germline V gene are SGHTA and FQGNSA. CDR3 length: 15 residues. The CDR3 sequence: CASSLQAGKGETQYF. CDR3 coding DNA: TGTGCCAGCAGCTTACAAGCAGGGAAAGGGGAGACCCAGTACTTC.

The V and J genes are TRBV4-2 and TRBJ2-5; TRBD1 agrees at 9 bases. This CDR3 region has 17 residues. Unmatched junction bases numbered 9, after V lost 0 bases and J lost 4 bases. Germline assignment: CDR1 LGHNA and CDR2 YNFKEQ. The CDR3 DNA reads TGTGCCAGCAGCCAAGATCAAGTGGACAGGGGAGGAGAGACCCAGTACTTC. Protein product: CASSQDQVDRGGETQYF.

CDR3 residues: CASSSRTGGTGELFF. The CDR3 DNA sequence: TGTGCCAGCAGCTCCCGGACAGGGGGCACCGGGGAGCTGTTTTTT. This sequence joins TRBV7-8 and TRBJ2-2; 10 nucleotides match TRBD1. Germline assignment: CDR1 SGHVS and CDR2 FQNEAQ. V dropped 4 bases and J dropped 4; count of bases not matched to a gene: 3. This CDR3 is 15 amino acids long.

The CDR3 protein is CATSVRQGGTDTQYF. CDR3 bases: TGTGCCACCAGTGTTAGACAGGGCGGCACAGATACGCAGTATTTT. The chain has TRBV24-1 and TRBJ2-3; 7 bases agree with TRBD1. V dropped 5 bases and J dropped 1; count of bases not matched to a gene: 5. CDR3 length equals 15 residues. Germline V gene lookup returns CDR1 KGHDR and CDR2 SFDVKD.

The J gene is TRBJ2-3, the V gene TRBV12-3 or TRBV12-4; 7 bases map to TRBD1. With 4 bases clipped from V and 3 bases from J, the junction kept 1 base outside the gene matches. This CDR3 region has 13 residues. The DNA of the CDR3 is TGTGCCAGCAGTTGGGACAGTACAGATACGCAGTATTTT. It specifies CASSWDSTDTQYF.

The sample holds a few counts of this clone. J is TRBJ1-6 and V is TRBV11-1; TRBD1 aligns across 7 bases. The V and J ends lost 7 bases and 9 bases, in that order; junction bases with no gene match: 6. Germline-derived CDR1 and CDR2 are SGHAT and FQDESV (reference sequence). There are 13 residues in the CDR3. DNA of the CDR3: TGTGCCAGCAAGACAGGGAAGGGTTCACCCCTCCACTTT. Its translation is CASKTGKGSPLHF. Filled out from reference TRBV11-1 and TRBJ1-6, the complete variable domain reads EAEVAQSPRYKITEKSQAVAFWCDPISGHATLYWYRQILGQGPELLVQFQDESVVDDSQLPKDRFSAERLKGVDSTLKIQPAELGDSAMYLCASKTGKGSPLHFGNGTRLTVT.

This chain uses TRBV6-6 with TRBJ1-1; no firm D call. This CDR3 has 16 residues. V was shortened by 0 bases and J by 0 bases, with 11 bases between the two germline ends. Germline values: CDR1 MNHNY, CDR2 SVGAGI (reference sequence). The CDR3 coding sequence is TGTGCCAGCAGTTACTCGAATACGGTACTGAACACTGAAGCTTTCTTT. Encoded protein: CASSYSNTVLNTEAFF.

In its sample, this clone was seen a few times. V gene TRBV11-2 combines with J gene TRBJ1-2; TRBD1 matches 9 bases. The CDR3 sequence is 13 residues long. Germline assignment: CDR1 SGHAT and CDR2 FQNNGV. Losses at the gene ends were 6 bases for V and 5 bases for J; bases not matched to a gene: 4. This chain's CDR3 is CASRGQGGYGYTF. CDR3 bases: TGTGCCAGCAGGGGACAGGGAGGGTATGGCTACACCTTC.

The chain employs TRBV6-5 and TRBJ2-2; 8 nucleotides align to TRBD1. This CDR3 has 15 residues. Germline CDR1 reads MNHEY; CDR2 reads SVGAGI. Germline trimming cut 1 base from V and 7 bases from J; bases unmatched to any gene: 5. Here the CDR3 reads CASSYYQGAGGELFF. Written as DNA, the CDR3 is TGTGCCAGCAGTTACTACCAGGGGGCCGGCGGGGAGCTGTTTTTT.

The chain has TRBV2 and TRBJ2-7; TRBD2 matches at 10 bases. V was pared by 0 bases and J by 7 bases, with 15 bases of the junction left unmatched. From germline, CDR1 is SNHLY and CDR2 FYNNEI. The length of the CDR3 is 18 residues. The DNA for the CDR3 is TGTGCCAGCAGTGAAGCGCCCCGGTTAGGGACTAGCGTCCGGGAGCAGTACTTC. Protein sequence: CASSEAPRLGTSVREQYF.

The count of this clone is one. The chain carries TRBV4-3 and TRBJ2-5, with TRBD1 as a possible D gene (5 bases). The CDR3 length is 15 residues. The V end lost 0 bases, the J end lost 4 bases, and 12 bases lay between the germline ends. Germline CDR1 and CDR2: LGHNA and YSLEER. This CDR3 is CASSQDSGNRETQYF. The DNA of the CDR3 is TGCGCCAGCAGCCAAGACTCAGGGAATAGAGAGACCCAGTACTTC.

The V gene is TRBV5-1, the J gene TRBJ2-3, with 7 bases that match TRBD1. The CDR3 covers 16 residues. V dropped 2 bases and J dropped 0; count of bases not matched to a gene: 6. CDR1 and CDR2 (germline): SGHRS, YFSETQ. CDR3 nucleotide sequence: TGCGCCAGCAGCTTCAGCACAGGGGCTAGCACAGATACGCAGTATTTT. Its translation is CASSFSTGASTDTQYF.

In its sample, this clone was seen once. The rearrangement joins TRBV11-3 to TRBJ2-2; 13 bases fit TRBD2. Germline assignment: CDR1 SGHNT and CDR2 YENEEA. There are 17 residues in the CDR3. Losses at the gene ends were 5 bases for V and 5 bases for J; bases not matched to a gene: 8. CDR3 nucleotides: TGTGCCAGCAGCCCCGGACTAGCGGGGGCCTTTACCGGGGAGCTGTTTTTT. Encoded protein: CASSPGLAGAFTGELFF.

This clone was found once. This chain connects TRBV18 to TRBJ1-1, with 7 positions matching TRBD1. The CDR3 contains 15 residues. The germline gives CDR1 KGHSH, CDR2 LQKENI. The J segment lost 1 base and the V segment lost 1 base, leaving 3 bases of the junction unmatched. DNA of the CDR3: TGTGCCAGCTCACCACAGAGGGACAGGAACACTGAAGCTTTCTTT. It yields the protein CASSPQRDRNTEAFF. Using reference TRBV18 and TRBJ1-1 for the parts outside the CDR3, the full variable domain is NAGVMQNPRHLVRRRGQEARLRCSPMKGHSHVYWYRQLPEEGLKFMVYLQKENIIDESGMPKERFSAEFPKEGPSILRIQQVVRGDSAAYFCASSPQRDRNTEAFFGQGTRLTVV.

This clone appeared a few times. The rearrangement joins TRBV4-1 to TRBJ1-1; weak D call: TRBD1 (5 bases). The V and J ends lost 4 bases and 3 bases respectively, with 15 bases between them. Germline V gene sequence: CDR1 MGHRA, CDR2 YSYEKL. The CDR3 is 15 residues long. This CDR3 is CASSRGPAGDTEAFF. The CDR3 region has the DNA TGCGCCAGCAGCCGGGGACCGGCGGGGGACACTGAAGCTTTCTTT.

This CDR3 is CASSLISAGELFF. For the CDR3, the DNA is TGTGCCAGCAGCTTAATCTCTGCCGGGGAGCTGTTTTTT. This chain links TRBV7-2 with TRBJ2-2; unclear D gene. Trimming pared 2 bases from V and 6 bases from J, leaving 7 bases between. The CDR3 runs 13 residues. CDR1 is SGHTA, CDR2 FQGNSA, per germline.